The present T cell receptor (beta chain) was sequenced within a study of shared clonotypes between healthy human individuals. Across the study: Each donor's CD4 naive and CD4 memory cells filled three plates apiece, CD8 naive two, and CD8 memory one. Notes on the study in general: A reduction in generation probabilities was seen for non-shared clonotypes relative to those shared by all four donors.

Produced via immunoSEQ multiplex PCR; TCRdb's table is partial and in-frame only. The profile shows 500,000 to 700,000 clones, approximately 96% of them singletons. A word on this clone: The antigen is undetermined.

Germline CDR1 is SGDLS and CDR2 is YYNGEE. Trimming took 4 bases from V and 4 from J, leaving 18 bases between them. CDR3 length: 15 residues. Selected positively for CCR7 and CD45RO-negative, naive CD8 cells excluded terminally differentiated effector memory CD45RA+ cells. The J gene is TRBJ2-7, the V gene TRBV9; D remains unclear. The sequenced material came from naive CD8+ T cells sorted from blood. The clonotype originates from a woman aged 30 to 39 in good health. CDR3 nucleotide sequence: TGTGCCAGCAGCTCTAGTATGCTGTTTGGGTACGAGCAGTACTTC. This codes for CASSSSMLFGYEQYF.